This TCR beta chain was identified during a study of blood T cell repertoires in COVID-19. Study details: Both acute and convalescent COVID-19 samples were obtained from the United States, Italy and Spain. Sample material is recorded as cDNA or gDNA derived from T cells, B-cell-depleted T cells, or PBMCs.

The CDR3 spans 17 residues. V shed 2 bases, J shed 5 bases, and the junction held 11 bases outside the gene matches. Germline lookup yields CDR1 SGHNT and CDR2 YYREEE (reference sequence). In the original workflow: Quantification of nucleated cells was approximated via reference gene primer amplification. Assay: immunoSEQ multiplex PCR; the TCRdb copy retains only in-frame clones and omits some. V and J calls and clone size come straight from that table; D and trimming were deduced from the DNA. The sample consists of 93,000 or so clones, more than 70% of them appearing once. The chain is built from TRBV5-4 and TRBJ1-2; 11 bases are a match to TRBD1. This TCR was sampled from a woman aged 55-70 years with acute or convalescent COVID-19. The sequencing input was peripheral blood. The CDR3 nucleotides read TGTGCCAGCAGCTTTGGACAGGGGGCCCAAGATGGGTATGGCTACACCTTC. It codes for CASSFGQGAQDGYGYTF.